This passage covers 15 T cell receptor beta chains from one sample sequenced in a study of circulating and synovial CD4+ cells in juvenile arthritis. Sequencing used immunoSEQ multiplex PCR; TCRdb keeps in-frame clones, though not all of them. The table lists about 3,800 clones, approximately 83% of them singletons. The sequencing sample was made of CD4+ T cells from synovial fluid. These receptors came from a human donor with juvenile idiopathic arthritis.

CDR3 sequence reads: CASSLMRDVTYNEQFF. DNA for the CDR3: TGTGCCAGCAGCTTGATGCGGGACGTGACCTACAATGAGCAGTTCTTC. The chain recombines TRBV5-6 with TRBJ2-1, with D maybe TRBD2 (6 bases). There are 16 residues in the CDR3. V gave up 1 base and J gave up 2 bases, with 13 bases separating them. Per germline, CDR1 SGHDT and CDR2 YYEEEE.

CDR3 coding DNA: TGTGCCAGCAGAAGACAGGGCGAGCAGTACTTC. Translated, it gives CASRRQGEQYF. The chain joins TRBV28 to TRBJ2-7, with 7 nucleotides matching TRBD1. The germline CDR1 and CDR2 sequences are MDHEN and SYDVKM. V lost 6 bases, J lost 6 bases, and 2 bases stayed unmatched. The CDR3 runs 11 residues.

This clone was observed a single time. The chain couples TRBV5-8 to TRBJ2-3; D may be TRBD1 (5 bases). Deletions cut 4 bases from V and 0 bases from J, with 9 bases between. Germline CDR1 and CDR2: SGHTS and YDEGEE. The CDR3 consists of 14 residues. In DNA form, the CDR3 reads TGTGCCAGCAGCCCGGACATTAGCACAGATACGCAGTATTTT. Translation: CASSPDISTDTQYF.

The V call is TRBV29-1, the J call TRBJ1-2; 10 bases map to TRBD1. The V gene end was trimmed by 6 bases and the J gene end by 8 bases; junction bases not matched to a gene: 9. This CDR3 has 13 amino acids. Germline assignment: CDR1 SQVTM and CDR2 ANQGSEA. The CDR3: CSVAGTGARGYTF. The CDR3 nucleotides read TGCAGCGTGGCCGGGACAGGGGCCCGGGGCTACACCTTC.

The chain joins TRBV7-9 to TRBJ2-5; weak D call: TRBD1 (5 bases). CDR3 length equals 14 residues. Trimming removed 1 base at V and 1 base at J, with 7 bases between. Germline CDR1 reads SEHNR; CDR2 reads FQNEAQ (reference sequence). The CDR3 is CASSLDRIQETQYF. CDR3 nucleotides: TGTGCCAGCAGCTTAGACAGGATCCAAGAGACCCAGTACTTC.

The CDR3 DNA reads as TGTGCCAGCAGCTTGGATTCCGCGGGACAGGGTGTCGAGCAGTACTTC. Translating it yields CASSLDSAGQGVEQYF. V and J are TRBV5-4 and TRBJ2-7; TRBD1 matches at 9 bases. The CDR3 spans 16 residues. Germline CDR1 is SGHNT and CDR2 is YYREEE (reference sequence). The junction had 10 bases not matched to a gene; V was cut back by 0 bases and J by 6 bases.

This chain joins TRBV18 and TRBJ1-2; TRBD1 matches 7 bases. This CDR3 is built from 16 residues. From germline, CDR1 is KGHSH and CDR2 LQKENI. The V gene end was trimmed by 5 bases and the J gene end by 0 bases; junction bases not matched to a gene: 9. CDR3 in DNA: TGTGCCAGCTCAAAAACCCGGGACAGCCCTAACTATGGCTACACCTTC. It codes for CASSKTRDSPNYGYTF.

The V and J genes are TRBV5-6 and TRBJ2-6; 7 nucleotides line up with TRBD1. V gave up 3 bases and J gave up 0 bases; unmatched junction bases: 6. There are 17 residues in the CDR3. Germline V gene lookup returns CDR1 SGHDT and CDR2 YYEEEE. The CDR3 bases are TGTGCCAGCAGCTGGGGACAGTCAAGCTCTGGGGCCAACGTCCTGACTTTC. Its protein product is CASSWGQSSSGANVLTF.

The rearrangement uses TRBV30 and TRBJ1-1, with TRBD1 matching 9 bases. The germline gives CDR1 GTSNPN, CDR2 SVGIG (reference sequence). After removal of 2 bases from V and 0 bases from J, the junction contained 10 bases not matched to a gene. The CDR3 loop spans 17 amino acids. The CDR3 sequence: CAWSLGTGRGMNTEAFF. CDR3 bases: TGTGCCTGGAGTCTTGGGACAGGGAGAGGAATGAACACTGAAGCTTTCTTT.

V is TRBV29-1 and J is TRBJ2-7, with 9 bases lining up with TRBD1. V gave up 6 bases and J gave up 4 bases; unmatched junction bases: 4. The CDR3 totals 12 residues. Germline V gene data show CDR1 as SQVTM and CDR2 as ANQGSEA. The CDR3 region is CSVGQGSYEQYF. In nucleotides, the CDR3 is TGCAGCGTGGGACAGGGATCGTACGAGCAGTACTTC.

This clone was recorded only once. This chain links TRBV7-2 with TRBJ2-3; perhaps TRBD2 as D (7 bases). V lost 5 bases, J lost 1 base, and 13 bases lay in between. The CDR3 totals 15 residues. CDR1 and CDR2 (germline): SGHTA, FQGNSA. CDR3 amino acids: CASSLLGGGTDTQYF. CDR3 sequence (DNA): TGTGCCAGCAGCCTTTTAGGGGGGGGCACAGATACGCAGTATTTT.

The V and J genes are TRBV27 and TRBJ1-2; 8 positions match TRBD1. The J segment lost 8 bases and the V segment lost 4 bases, leaving 9 bases of the junction unmatched. From germline, CDR1 is MNHEY and CDR2 SMNVEV (reference sequence). The CDR3 length is 14 residues. The CDR3 DNA sequence: TGTGCCAGCAGTTCGACAGGGGTTTTTGGCGGCTACACCTTC. Its translation: CASSSTGVFGGYTF.

The rearrangement joins TRBV19 to TRBJ2-3, with D unclear. This CDR3 region has 13 residues. Trimming shortened V by 3 bases and J by 5 bases, and 9 bases separated the two germline ends. Per the germline V gene, CDR1 is LNHDA and CDR2 is SQIVND (reference sequence). Here the CDR3 reads CASSINARDTQYF. CDR3 DNA sequence: TGTGCCAGTAGTATTAACGCTAGAGATACGCAGTATTTT. The full variable domain, with the rest looked up from reference TRBV19 and TRBJ2-3, is DGGITQSPKYLFRKEGQNVTLSCEQNLNHDAMYWYRQDPGQGLRLIYYSQIVNDFQKGDIAEGYSVSREKKESFPLTVTSAQKNPTAFYLCASSINARDTQYFGPGTRLTVL.

The rearrangement joins TRBV19 to TRBJ1-1; D may be TRBD1 (5 bases). Trimming removed 6 bases from V and 1 base from J, with 18 bases in between. Per germline, CDR1 LNHDA and CDR2 SQIVND (reference sequence). This CDR3 region has 16 residues. CDR3 nucleotide sequence: TGTGCCAGTAGCCATAAAACCCCTAGGGGGAACACTGAAGCTTTCTTT. It codes for CASSHKTPRGNTEAFF. Based on the CDR3 plus reference TRBV19 and TRBJ1-1, the full variable domain is DGGITQSPKYLFRKEGQNVTLSCEQNLNHDAMYWYRQDPGQGLRLIYYSQIVNDFQKGDIAEGYSVSREKKESFPLTVTSAQKNPTAFYLCASSHKTPRGNTEAFFGQGTRLTVV.

V usage is TRBV5-6 and J usage is TRBJ1-6; D not certain. The V and J ends lost 3 bases and 9 bases respectively, with 7 bases between them. In germline, CDR1 is SGHDT, CDR2 YYEEEE. The CDR3 loop spans 12 amino acids. The chain's CDR3 is CASSWPGSPLHF. CDR3 DNA sequence: TGTGCCAGCAGCTGGCCGGGTTCACCCCTCCACTTT.